Listed here are 22 T cell receptor beta chains from one sample, sequenced in a study of cytomegalovirus exposure and HLA in healthy donors. The method was immunoSEQ multiplex PCR; TCRdb's version includes in-frame clones alone and lacks a portion of them. The table records under 140,000 clones, approximately 89% of them present only once. Source material: PBMCs. These receptors were collected from a woman younger than 35 in good health and CMV-seronegative.

The V gene is TRBV27, the J gene TRBJ1-6; unclear D gene. Germline V CDR1 and CDR2: MNHEY, SMNVEV (reference sequence). CDR3 length: 14 amino acids. V was pared by 1 base and J by 9 bases, with 10 bases between. The DNA of the CDR3 is TGTGCCAGCAGTTTATTCGGGTTTTTTTCACCCCTCCACTTT. It yields the protein CASSLFGFFSPLHF.

CDR3: CASSEQAPYEQYF. DNA of the CDR3: TGTGCCAGCAGTGAACAGGCCCCCTACGAGCAGTACTTC. The chain employs TRBV14 and TRBJ2-7; D is possibly TRBD1 (5 bases). Trimming removed 6 bases at V and 2 bases at J, with 11 bases between. The CDR3 is 13 amino acids. The germline gives CDR1 SGHDN, CDR2 FVKESK.

V gene TRBV5-1 combines with J gene TRBJ2-1; D is possibly TRBD2 (7 bases). From germline, CDR1 is SGHRS and CDR2 YFSETQ. The CDR3 is made up of 14 amino acids. Trimming took 5 bases from V and 8 from J, leaving 17 bases between them. This CDR3 is CASRRGGGPYEQFF. The CDR3 DNA is TGCGCCAGCAGAAGAGGGGGGGGCCCGTATGAGCAGTTCTTC.

This chain links TRBV6-6 with TRBJ1-2, with 12 bases that match TRBD1. J gave up 6 bases and V 5 bases, and 4 bases lay outside the gene matches. The CDR3 runs 14 residues. Germline CDR1 reads MNHNY; CDR2 reads SVGAGI (reference sequence). This CDR3 is CASSMGQGANGYTF. CDR3 bases: TGTGCCAGCAGTATGGGACAGGGGGCTAATGGCTACACCTTC.

The V and J genes are TRBV9 and TRBJ2-5, with 14 bases that match TRBD2. The CDR3 sequence is 17 residues long. The ends lost 4 bases at V and 4 bases at J; junction bases unmatched: 9. The germline V gene has CDR1 SGDLS and CDR2 YYNGEE. Here the CDR3 DNA reads TGTGCCAGCAGCCCAAGACTAGCGGGGGGGACAAGAGAGACCCAGTACTTC. This translates into CASSPRLAGGTRETQYF.

The genes are TRBV6-4 and TRBJ1-3; 9 bases line up with TRBD1. The CDR3 extends over 15 amino acids. From germline, CDR1 is MRHNA and CDR2 SNTAGT. The V segment lost 2 bases and the J segment 5 bases; nucleotides outside the gene matches: 4. In nucleotides, the CDR3 is TGTGCCAGCAGTGACGGACAGGGGTTAAGAAACACCATATATTTT. It yields the protein CASSDGQGLRNTIYF.

Here the CDR3 reads CASSLAGRGVFF. The CDR3 DNA reads as TGTGCCAGCAGCTTAGCAGGTCGGGGGGTTTTCTTT. This chain uses TRBV7-2 with TRBJ1-1; maybe TRBD1 (5 bases). The germline V gene has CDR1 SGHTA and CDR2 FQGNSA. With 0 bases removed from V and 13 bases from J, the gap between germline ends came to 12 bases. This CDR3 is built from 12 residues.

This chain uses TRBV6-6 with TRBJ1-2, with 7 bases lining up with TRBD1. Germline lookup yields CDR1 MNHNY and CDR2 SVGAGI (reference sequence). The ends lost 2 bases at V and 6 bases at J; junction bases unmatched: 9. The CDR3 has 15 amino acids. The CDR3 coding sequence is TGTGCCAGCAGTTACCCCGATGAGGGGGCTGATGGCTACACCTTC. This gives the protein CASSYPDEGADGYTF.

A single count supports this clone. The chain links TRBV5-4 to TRBJ2-7, with no clear D. The CDR3 length is 14 residues. Deletions cut 5 bases from V and 0 bases from J, with 12 bases between. From germline, CDR1 is SGHNT and CDR2 YYREEE (reference sequence). In DNA form, the CDR3 reads TGTGCCAGCAGTTACGACACGAGCTCCTACGAGCAGTACTTC. Its translation is CASSYDTSSYEQYF.

The CDR3 protein is CASSLEWGVKADTQYF. In DNA, the CDR3 is TGTGCCAGCAGTTTAGAGTGGGGAGTAAAGGCAGATACGCAGTATTTT. The chain has TRBV27 and TRBJ2-3; D is perhaps TRBD2 (5 bases). Per germline, CDR1 MNHEY and CDR2 SMNVEV (reference sequence). Trimming removed 2 bases from V and 4 bases from J, with 16 bases in between. CDR3 size: 16 residues.

The rearrangement links TRBV2 to TRBJ1-1, with a weak D call TRBD1 (6 bases). The germline V gene has CDR1 SNHLY and CDR2 FYNNEI. CDR3 length: 16 amino acids. V gave up 5 bases and J gave up 0 bases, with 16 bases separating them. CDR3 in DNA: TGTGCCAGCAGTTCTCCCTCAGGGGAGATGAACACTGAAGCTTTCTTT. Its protein product is CASSSPSGEMNTEAFF.

The V call is TRBV2, the J call TRBJ1-2; D not resolved. This CDR3 comprises 13 residues. Germline-derived CDR1 and CDR2 are SNHLY and FYNNEI. The V gene lost 8 bases and the J gene lost 3 bases, with 13 bases spanning the gap. This CDR3 reads CASPRGGYYGYTF. CDR3 in DNA: TGTGCCAGCCCCAGAGGTGGCTACTATGGCTACACCTTC.

This clone was seen just once. The V call is TRBV5-1, the J call TRBJ2-5, with 7 bases aligning to TRBD2. The junction had 6 bases not matched to a gene; V was cut back by 1 base and J by 3 bases. This CDR3 has 15 residues. Germline loops: CDR1 SGHRS, CDR2 YFSETQ. The CDR3 DNA follows: TGCGCCAGCAGCTTGTACGGGACTACCGAAGAGACCCAGTACTTC. This encodes CASSLYGTTEETQYF.

The chain recombines TRBV2 with TRBJ2-7; a possible D gene is TRBD2 (5 bases). This CDR3 contains 11 residues. The germline gives CDR1 SNHLY, CDR2 FYNNEI. Between the trimmed V and J ends, which lost 8 bases and 7 bases, there was a span of 12 bases. CDR3 sequence (DNA): TGTGCCAGCGTCGGCCGCGGGGAGCAGTACTTC. Amino acid sequence: CASVGRGEQYF. The whole variable domain, remainder taken from reference TRBV2 and TRBJ2-7, is EPEVTQTPSHQVTQMGQEVILRCVPISNHLYFYWYRQILGQKVEFLVSFYNNEISEKSEIFDDQFSVERPDGSNFTLKIRSTKLEDSAMYFCASVGRGEQYFGPGTRLTVT.

This rearrangement joins TRBV4-3 to TRBJ1-5; 7 nucleotides line up with TRBD1. The CDR3 runs 15 residues. The junction had 2 bases not matched to a gene; V was cut back by 1 base and J by 2 bases. CDR1 is LGHNA, CDR2 YSLEER, per germline. CDR3 region: CASSQGTGGNQPQHF. In DNA form, the CDR3 reads TGCGCCAGCAGCCAAGGAACAGGGGGCAATCAGCCCCAGCATTTT.

This chain uses TRBV5-1 with TRBJ2-5; the match to TRBD1 covers 11 bases. The germline V gene encodes CDR1 SGHRS and CDR2 YFSETQ. The V and J ends lost 4 bases and 4 bases, in that order; junction bases with no gene match: 6. This CDR3 comprises 15 residues. The CDR3 nucleotides read TGCGCCAGCAGCCCCCCAGGGACAGGGGGAGAGACCCAGTACTTC. This sequence encodes CASSPPGTGGETQYF. The variable domain in full, with the rest retrieved from reference TRBV5-1 and TRBJ2-5, is KAGVTQTPRYLIKTRGQQVTLSCSPISGHRSVSWYQQTPGQGLQFLFEYFSETQRNKGNFPGRFSGRQFSNSRSEMNVSTLELGDSALYLCASSPPGTGGETQYFGPGTRLLVL.

CDR3 in amino acids: CASSLEAGVSSYEQYF. DNA of the CDR3: TGCGCCAGCAGCTTGGAAGCGGGGGTGAGCTCCTACGAGCAGTACTTC. This chain connects TRBV5-1 to TRBJ2-7; TRBD2 matches 8 bases. With 0 bases clipped from V and 0 bases from J, the junction kept 5 bases outside the gene matches. This CDR3 comprises 16 residues. Germline CDR1 SGHRS, CDR2 YFSETQ.

This chain connects TRBV9 to TRBJ1-1; D gene ambiguous. V gave up 0 bases and J gave up 1 base, with 13 bases separating them. The germline V gene has CDR1 SGDLS and CDR2 YYNGEE. The CDR3 extends over 16 amino acids. CDR3 DNA sequence: TGTGCCAGCAGCGTAGGAGAACTGACATCGAACACTGAAGCTTTCTTT. Protein sequence: CASSVGELTSNTEAFF.

The CDR3 is CASSQDSGGPYGYTF. CDR3 bases: TGTGCCAGCAGCCAAGATAGCGGGGGGCCCTATGGCTACACCTTC. The V and J genes are TRBV4-2 and TRBJ1-2; maybe TRBD1 (6 bases). V was shortened by 0 bases and J by 4 bases, with 12 bases between the two germline ends. Germline CDR1 reads LGHNA; CDR2 reads YNFKEQ. This CDR3 has 15 residues.

V usage is TRBV5-4 and J usage is TRBJ1-1; 7 bases are shared with TRBD1. The CDR3 loop spans 16 amino acids. V lost 3 bases and J lost 7; bases outside the gene matches: 15. Germline-derived CDR1 and CDR2 are SGHNT and YYREEE (reference sequence). CDR3 sequence (DNA): TGTGCCAGCAGCTCAGGGCCCACAGGGGCCGGCGGTGAAGCTTTCTTT. It codes for CASSSGPTGAGGEAFF. The variable domain in full, completed from reference TRBV5-4 and TRBJ1-1, reads ETGVTQSPTHLIKTRGQQVTLRCSSQSGHNTVSWYQQALGQGPQFIFQYYREEENGRGNFPPRFSGLQFPNYSSELNVNALELDDSALYLCASSSGPTGAGGEAFFGQGTRLTVV.

The rearrangement uses TRBV28 and TRBJ1-3, with no clear D. Germline CDR1 reads MDHEN; CDR2 reads SYDVKM. Trimming removed 6 bases at V and 1 base at J, with 10 bases between. The CDR3 totals 14 residues. The CDR3 nucleotides are TGTGCCAGCAGCCCCGGAGGGTCTGGAAACACCATATATTTT. Translated, it gives CASSPGGSGNTIYF.

The V gene is TRBV15, the J gene TRBJ1-5; tentative D call: TRBD1 (5 bases). Germline lookup yields CDR1 LNHNV and CDR2 YYDKDF (reference sequence). The CDR3 spans 13 residues. Trimming removed 5 bases at V and 11 bases at J, with 16 bases between. CDR3 protein: CATSPDGGTAQHF. The CDR3 DNA is TGTGCCACCAGCCCAGATGGGGGGACGGCCCAGCATTTT.